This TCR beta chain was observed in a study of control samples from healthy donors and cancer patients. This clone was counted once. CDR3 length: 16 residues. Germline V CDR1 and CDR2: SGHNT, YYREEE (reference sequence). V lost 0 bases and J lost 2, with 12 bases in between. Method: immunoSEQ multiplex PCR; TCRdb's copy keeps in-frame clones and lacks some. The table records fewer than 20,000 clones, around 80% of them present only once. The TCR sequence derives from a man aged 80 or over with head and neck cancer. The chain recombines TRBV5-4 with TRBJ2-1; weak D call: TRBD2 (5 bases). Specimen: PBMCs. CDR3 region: CASSLEGGYTYNEQFF. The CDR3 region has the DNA TGTGCCAGCAGCTTGGAGGGCGGGTATACCTACAATGAGCAGTTCTTC.